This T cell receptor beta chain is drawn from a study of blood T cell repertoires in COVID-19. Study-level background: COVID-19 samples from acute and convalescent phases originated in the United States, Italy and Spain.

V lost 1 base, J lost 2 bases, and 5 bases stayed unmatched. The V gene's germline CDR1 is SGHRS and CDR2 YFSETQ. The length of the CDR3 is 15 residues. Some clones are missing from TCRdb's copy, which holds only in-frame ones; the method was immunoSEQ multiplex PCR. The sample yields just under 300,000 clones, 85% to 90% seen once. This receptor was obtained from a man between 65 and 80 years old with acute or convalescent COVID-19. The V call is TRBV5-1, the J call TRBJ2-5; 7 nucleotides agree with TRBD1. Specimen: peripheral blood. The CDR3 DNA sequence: TGCGCCAGCAGCTTGTTGGGGACAGATCAAGAGACCCAGTACTTC. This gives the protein CASSLLGTDQETQYF. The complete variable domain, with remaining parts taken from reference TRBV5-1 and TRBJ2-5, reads KAGVTQTPRYLIKTRGQQVTLSCSPISGHRSVSWYQQTPGQGLQFLFEYFSETQRNKGNFPGRFSGRQFSNSRSEMNVSTLELGDSALYLCASSLLGTDQETQYFGPGTRLLVL.